This TCR beta chain emerged from a study of human thymus T cells. Libraries were prepared by immunoSEQ multiplex PCR; TCRdb keeps only in-frame clonotypes and omits some of them. The data hold approximately 46,000 clones, with 85% to 95% observed a single time. Comments on this clone: As yet, its antigen is unknown.

J lost 3 bases, V lost 6 bases, and 10 bases had no gene match. The CDR3 length is 15 residues. The germline gives CDR1 MDHEN, CDR2 SYDVKM. Donation came from healthy Finnish infants having corrective surgery for congenital heart defects. Regarding the study as a whole: An apparent bias in V and J gene usage was seen in thymic and blood repertoires.

Source material: blood. The receptor's source is a girl less than two years old with a congenital heart defect but otherwise immunologically healthy. The rearrangement links TRBV28 to TRBJ1-1; 7 positions match TRBD1. The CDR3 is CASRSTGVTDTEAFF. The CDR3 DNA reads as TGTGCCAGCAGGTCCACAGGGGTCACAGACACTGAAGCTTTCTTT.